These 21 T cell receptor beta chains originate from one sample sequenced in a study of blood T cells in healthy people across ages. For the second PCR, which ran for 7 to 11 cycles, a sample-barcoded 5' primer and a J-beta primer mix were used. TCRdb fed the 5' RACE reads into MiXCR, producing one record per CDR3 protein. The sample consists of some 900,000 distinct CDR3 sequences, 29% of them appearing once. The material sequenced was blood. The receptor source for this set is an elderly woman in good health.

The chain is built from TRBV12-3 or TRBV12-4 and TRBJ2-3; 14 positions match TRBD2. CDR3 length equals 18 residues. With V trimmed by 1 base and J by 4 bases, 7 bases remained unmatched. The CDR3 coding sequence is TGTGCCAGCAGTTTAGTGAGACTAGCGGGGGGGAGAGCAGATACGCAGTATTTT. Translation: CASSLVRLAGGRADTQYF.

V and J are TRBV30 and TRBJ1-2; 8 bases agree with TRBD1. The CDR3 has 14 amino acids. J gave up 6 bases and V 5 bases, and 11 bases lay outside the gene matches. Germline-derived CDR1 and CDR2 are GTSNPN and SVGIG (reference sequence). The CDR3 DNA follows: TGTGCCTGGCGCACACCGGACAGGGCCAATGGCTACACCTTC. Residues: CAWRTPDRANGYTF.

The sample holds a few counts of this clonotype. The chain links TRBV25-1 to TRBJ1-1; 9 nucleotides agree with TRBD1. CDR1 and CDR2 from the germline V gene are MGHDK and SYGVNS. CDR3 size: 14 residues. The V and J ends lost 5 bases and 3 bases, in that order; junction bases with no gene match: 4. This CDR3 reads CASSQWTGDTEAFF. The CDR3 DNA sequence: TGTGCCAGCAGTCAATGGACAGGGGACACTGAAGCTTTCTTT.

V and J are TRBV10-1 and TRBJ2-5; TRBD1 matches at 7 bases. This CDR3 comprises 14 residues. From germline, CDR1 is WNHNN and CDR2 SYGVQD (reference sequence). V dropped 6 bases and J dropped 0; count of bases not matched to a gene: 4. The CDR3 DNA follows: TGCGCCAGCAGCGCGACAGGGAACCAAGAGACCCAGTACTTC. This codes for CASSATGNQETQYF.

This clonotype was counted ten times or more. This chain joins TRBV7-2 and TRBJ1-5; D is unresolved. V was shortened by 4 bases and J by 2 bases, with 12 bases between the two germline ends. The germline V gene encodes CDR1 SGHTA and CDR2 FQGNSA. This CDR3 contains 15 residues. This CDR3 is CASSSNGRGNQPQHF. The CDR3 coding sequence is TGTGCCAGCAGCTCGAACGGGAGAGGCAATCAGCCCCAGCATTTT.

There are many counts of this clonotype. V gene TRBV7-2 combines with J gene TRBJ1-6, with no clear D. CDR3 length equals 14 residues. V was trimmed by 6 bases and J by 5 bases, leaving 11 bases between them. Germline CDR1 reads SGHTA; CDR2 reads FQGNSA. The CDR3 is CASSSDGNNSPLHF. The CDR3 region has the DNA TGTGCCAGCAGTTCGGACGGTAATAATTCACCCCTCCACTTT.

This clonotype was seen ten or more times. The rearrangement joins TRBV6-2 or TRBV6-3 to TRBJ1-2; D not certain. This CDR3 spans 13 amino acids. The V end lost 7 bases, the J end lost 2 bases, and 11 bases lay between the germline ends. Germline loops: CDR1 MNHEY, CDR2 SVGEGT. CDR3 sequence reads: CASKLGRNYGYTF. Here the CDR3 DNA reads TGTGCCAGCAAACTGGGGAGGAACTATGGCTACACCTTC.

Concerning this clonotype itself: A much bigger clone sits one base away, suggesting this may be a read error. Written as DNA, the CDR3 is TGTGCCAGCAGTCCAGCGGACTGTACGCAGTATTTT. Translation gives CASSPADCTQYF. The V gene is TRBV6-6, the J gene TRBJ2-3; TRBD2 is a possible D gene (5 bases). The CDR3 length is 12 residues. From germline, CDR1 is MNHNY and CDR2 SVGAGI (reference sequence). The V end lost 5 bases, the J end lost 8 bases, and 11 bases lay between the germline ends.

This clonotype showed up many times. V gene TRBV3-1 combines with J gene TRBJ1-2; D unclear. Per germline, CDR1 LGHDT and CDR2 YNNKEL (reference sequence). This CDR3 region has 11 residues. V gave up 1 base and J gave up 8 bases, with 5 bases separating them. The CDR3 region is CASSQARGYTF. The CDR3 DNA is TGTGCCAGCAGCCAAGCCAGAGGCTACACCTTC. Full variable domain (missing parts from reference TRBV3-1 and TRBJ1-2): DTAVSQTPKYLVTQMGNDKSIKCEQNLGHDTMYWYKQDSKKFLKIMFSYNNKELIINETVPNRFSPKSPDKAHLNLHINSLELGDSAVYFCASSQARGYTFGSGTRLTVV.

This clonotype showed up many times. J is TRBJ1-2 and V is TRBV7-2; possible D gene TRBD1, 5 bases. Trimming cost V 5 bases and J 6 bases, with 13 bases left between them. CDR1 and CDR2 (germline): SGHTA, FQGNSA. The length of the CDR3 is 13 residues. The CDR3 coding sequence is TGTGCCAGCAGCCCCTGGGACGCGAATGGCTACACCTTC. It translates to CASSPWDANGYTF.

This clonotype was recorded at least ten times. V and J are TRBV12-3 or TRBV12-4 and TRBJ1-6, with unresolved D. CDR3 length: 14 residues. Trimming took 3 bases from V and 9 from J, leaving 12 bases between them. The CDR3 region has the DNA TGTGCCAGCAGTTTTGAACGGAGCGGTTCACCCCTCCACTTT. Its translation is CASSFERSGSPLHF.

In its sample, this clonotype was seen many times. This chain's CDR3 is CASSSDATEETQYF. In DNA, the CDR3 is TGTGCCAGCAGCTCGGACGCCACGGAAGAGACCCAGTACTTC. V and J are TRBV7-6 and TRBJ2-5, with no clear D. Germline V gene data show CDR1 as SGHVS and CDR2 as FNYEAQ. Trimming shortened V by 4 bases and J by 3 bases, and 12 bases separated the two germline ends. The CDR3 covers 14 residues.

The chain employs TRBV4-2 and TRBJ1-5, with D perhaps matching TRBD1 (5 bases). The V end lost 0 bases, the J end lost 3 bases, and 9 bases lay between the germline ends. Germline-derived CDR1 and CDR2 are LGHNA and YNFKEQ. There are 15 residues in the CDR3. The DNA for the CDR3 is TGTGCCAGCAGCCAAGAACCAGGGCACAATCAGCCCCAGCATTTT. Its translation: CASSQEPGHNQPQHF.

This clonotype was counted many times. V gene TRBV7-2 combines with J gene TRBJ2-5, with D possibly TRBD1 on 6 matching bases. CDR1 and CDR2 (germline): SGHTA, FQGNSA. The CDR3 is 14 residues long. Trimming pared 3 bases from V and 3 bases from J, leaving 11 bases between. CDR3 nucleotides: TGTGCCAGCAGCTTCAGGCAGGGGAAAGAGACCCAGTACTTC. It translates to CASSFRQGKETQYF. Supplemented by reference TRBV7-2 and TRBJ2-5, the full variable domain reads GAGVSQSPSNKVTEKGKDVELRCDPISGHTALYWYRQSLGQGLEFLIYFQGNSAPDKSGLPSDRFSAERTGGSVSTLTIQRTQQEDSAVYLCASSFRQGKETQYFGPGTRLLVL.

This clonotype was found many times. The CDR3 loop reads CASSPLAMAATPLEQFF. The DNA of the CDR3 is TGTGCCAGCAGCCCCCTCGCCATGGCAGCTACTCCCCTTGAGCAGTTCTTC. The gene calls are TRBV3-1 and TRBJ2-1, with no clear D. V dropped 4 bases and J dropped 9 bases, with 25 bases sitting between them. Germline values: CDR1 LGHDT, CDR2 YNNKEL (reference sequence). The CDR3 loop spans 17 amino acids.

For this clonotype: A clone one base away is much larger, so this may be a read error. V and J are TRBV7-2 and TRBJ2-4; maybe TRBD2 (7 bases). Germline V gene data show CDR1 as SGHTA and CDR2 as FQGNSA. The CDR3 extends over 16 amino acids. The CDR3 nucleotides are TGTGCCAGCGGCTTAGGAGGGAGGGGGGGACTGAACATTCAGTACTTC. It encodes CASGLGGRGGLNIQYF.

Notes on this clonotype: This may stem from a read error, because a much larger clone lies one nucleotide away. CDR3 loop: CSARTSGDNEQYF. CDR3 nucleotide sequence: TGCAGTGCACGAACTAGCGGGGATAATGAGCAGTACTTC. The gene calls are TRBV20-1 and TRBJ2-7, with TRBD2 matching over 10 bases. This CDR3 is built from 13 residues. V was pared by 6 bases and J by 7 bases, with 9 bases of the junction left unmatched. Germline CDR1 DFQATT, CDR2 SNEGSKA (reference sequence).

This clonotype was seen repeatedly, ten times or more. The CDR3 loop reads CASRTGLGGVLENEPGNEQFF. As DNA, the CDR3 is TGTGCCAGCAGGACGGGTCTCGGGGGGGTCCTCGAAAATGAACCTGGCAATGAGCAGTTCTTC. This chain links TRBV11-2 with TRBJ2-1; the match to TRBD2 covers 8 bases. Trimming cost V 6 bases and J 6 bases; bases outside gene matches: 28. This CDR3 is built from 21 residues. Germline-derived CDR1 and CDR2 are SGHAT and FQNNGV.

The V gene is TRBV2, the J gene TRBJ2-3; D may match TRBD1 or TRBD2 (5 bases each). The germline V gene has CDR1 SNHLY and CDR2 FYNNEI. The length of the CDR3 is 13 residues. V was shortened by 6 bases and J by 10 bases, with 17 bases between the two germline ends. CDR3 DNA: TGTGCCAGCAGCACGGGACCCCCAGGACCGCAGTATTTT. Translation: CASSTGPPGPQYF.

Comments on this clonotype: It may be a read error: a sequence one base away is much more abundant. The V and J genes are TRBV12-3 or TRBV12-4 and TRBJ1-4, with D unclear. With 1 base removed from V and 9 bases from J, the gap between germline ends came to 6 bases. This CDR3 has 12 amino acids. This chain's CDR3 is CASSLESKKLFF. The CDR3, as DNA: TGTGCCAGCAGTTTAGAGTCTAAAAAACTGTTTTTT.

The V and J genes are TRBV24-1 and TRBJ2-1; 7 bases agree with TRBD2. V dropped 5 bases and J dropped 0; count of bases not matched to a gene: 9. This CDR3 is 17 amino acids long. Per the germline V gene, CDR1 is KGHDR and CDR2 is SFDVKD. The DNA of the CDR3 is TGTGCCACCAGTGGTGAGACTAGCATCAGCTCCTACAATGAGCAGTTCTTC. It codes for CATSGETSISSYNEQFF.